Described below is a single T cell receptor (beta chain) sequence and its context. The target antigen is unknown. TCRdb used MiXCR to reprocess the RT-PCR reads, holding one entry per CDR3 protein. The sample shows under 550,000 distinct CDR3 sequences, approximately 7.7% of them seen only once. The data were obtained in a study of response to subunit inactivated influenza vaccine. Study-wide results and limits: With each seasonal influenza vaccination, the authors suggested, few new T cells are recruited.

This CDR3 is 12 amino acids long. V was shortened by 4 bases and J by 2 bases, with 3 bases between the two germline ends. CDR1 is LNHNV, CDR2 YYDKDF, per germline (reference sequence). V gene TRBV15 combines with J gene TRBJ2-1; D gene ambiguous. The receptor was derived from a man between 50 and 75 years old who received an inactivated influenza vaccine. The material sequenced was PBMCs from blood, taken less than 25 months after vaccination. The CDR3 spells CATSNTYNEQFF. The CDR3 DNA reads TGTGCCACCAGCAATACCTACAATGAGCAGTTCTTC.